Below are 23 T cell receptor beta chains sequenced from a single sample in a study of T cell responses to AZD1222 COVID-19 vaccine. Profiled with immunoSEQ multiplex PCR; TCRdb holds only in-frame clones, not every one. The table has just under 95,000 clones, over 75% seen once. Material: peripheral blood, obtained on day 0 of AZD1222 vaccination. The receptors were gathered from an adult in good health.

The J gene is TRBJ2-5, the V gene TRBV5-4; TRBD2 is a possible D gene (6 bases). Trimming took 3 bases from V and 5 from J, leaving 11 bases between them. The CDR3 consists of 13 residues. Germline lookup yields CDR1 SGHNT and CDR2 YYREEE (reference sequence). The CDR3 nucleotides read TGTGCCAGCAGCTCACCTAGCGTGGAGACCCAGTACTTC. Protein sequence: CASSSPSVETQYF.

Here the CDR3 DNA reads TGTGCCAGCAGTCAGGGAACTAATGGCTACACCTTC. Encoded protein: CASSQGTNGYTF. This chain links TRBV6-5 with TRBJ1-2; D may be TRBD1 (5 bases). V gave up 5 bases and J gave up 6 bases, with 10 bases separating them. Germline CDR1 reads MNHEY; CDR2 reads SVGAGI. The CDR3 has 12 amino acids.

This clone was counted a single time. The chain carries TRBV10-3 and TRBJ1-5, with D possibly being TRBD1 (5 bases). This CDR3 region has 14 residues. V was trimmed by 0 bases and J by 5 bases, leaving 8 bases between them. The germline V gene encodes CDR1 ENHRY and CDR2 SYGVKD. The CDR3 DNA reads TGTGCCATCAGTGAGTCGGGGCAGTATCAGCCCCAGCATTTT. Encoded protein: CAISESGQYQPQHF.

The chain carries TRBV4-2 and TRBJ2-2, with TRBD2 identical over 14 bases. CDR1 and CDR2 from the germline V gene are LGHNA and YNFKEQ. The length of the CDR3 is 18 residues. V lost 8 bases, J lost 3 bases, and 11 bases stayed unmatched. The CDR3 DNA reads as TGTGCCAGCGGGCGGGCGACTAGCGGGAGGGCGGACACCGGGGAGCTGTTTTTT. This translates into CASGRATSGRADTGELFF.

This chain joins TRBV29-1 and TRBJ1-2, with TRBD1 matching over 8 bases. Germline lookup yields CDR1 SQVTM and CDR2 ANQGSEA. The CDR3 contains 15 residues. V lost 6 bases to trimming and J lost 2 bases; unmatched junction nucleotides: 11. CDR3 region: CSVTEPGGLNYGYTF. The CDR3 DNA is TGCAGCGTCACCGAACCAGGGGGCCTGAACTATGGCTACACCTTC. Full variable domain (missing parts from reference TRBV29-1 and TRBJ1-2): SAVISQKPSRDICQRGTSLTIQCQVDSQVTMMFWYRQQPGQSLTLIATANQGSEATYESGFVIDKFPISRPNLTFSTLTVSNMSPEDSSIYLCSVTEPGGLNYGYTFGSGTRLTVV.

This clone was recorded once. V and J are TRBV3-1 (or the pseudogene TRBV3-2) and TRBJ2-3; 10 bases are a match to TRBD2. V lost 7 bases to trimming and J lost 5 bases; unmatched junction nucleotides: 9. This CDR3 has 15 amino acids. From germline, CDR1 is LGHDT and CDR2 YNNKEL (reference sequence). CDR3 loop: CASMSAGGPRDTQYF. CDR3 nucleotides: TGTGCCAGCATGTCAGCGGGGGGGCCTAGAGATACGCAGTATTTT.

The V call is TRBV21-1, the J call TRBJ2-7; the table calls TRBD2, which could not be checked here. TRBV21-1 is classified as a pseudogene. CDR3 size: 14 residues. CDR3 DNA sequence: TGTGCCAGCAGCGGACTAGATGCCACGGACGAGCAGTACTTC. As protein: CASSGLDATDEQYF.

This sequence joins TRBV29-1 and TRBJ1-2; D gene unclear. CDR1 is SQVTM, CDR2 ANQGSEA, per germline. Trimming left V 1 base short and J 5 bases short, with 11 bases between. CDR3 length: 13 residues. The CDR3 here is CSVEVGYKYGYTF. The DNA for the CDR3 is TGCAGCGTTGAAGTGGGGTATAAGTATGGCTACACCTTC.

The CDR3 sequence: CASSLPSGGDKNIQYF. The CDR3 DNA sequence: TGTGCCAGCAGCTTACCAAGCGGGGGGGACAAAAACATTCAGTACTTC. The chain employs TRBV5-4 and TRBJ2-4; the match to TRBD2 covers 10 bases. This CDR3 contains 16 residues. V was clipped by 2 bases and J by 3 bases; unmatched bases: 5. CDR1 is SGHNT, CDR2 YYREEE, per germline (reference sequence).

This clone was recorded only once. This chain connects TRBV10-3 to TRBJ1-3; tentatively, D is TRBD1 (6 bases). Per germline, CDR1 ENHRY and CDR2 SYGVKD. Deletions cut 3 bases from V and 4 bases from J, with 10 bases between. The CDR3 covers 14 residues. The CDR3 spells CAISDWGLGNTIYF. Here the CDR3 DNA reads TGTGCCATCAGTGATTGGGGGCTGGGAAACACCATATATTTT.

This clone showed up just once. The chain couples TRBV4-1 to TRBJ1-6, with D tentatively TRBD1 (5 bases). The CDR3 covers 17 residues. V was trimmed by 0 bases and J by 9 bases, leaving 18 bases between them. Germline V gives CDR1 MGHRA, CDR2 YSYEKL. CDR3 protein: CASSQDSYAGRSSPLHF. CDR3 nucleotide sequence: TGCGCCAGCAGCCAAGACTCGTATGCAGGGCGAAGTTCACCCCTCCACTTT.

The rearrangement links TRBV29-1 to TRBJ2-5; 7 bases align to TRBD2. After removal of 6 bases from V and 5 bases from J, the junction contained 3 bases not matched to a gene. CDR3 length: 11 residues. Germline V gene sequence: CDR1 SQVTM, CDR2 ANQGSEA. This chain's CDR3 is CSVRGYETQYF. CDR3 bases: TGCAGCGTGCGGGGGTACGAGACCCAGTACTTC.

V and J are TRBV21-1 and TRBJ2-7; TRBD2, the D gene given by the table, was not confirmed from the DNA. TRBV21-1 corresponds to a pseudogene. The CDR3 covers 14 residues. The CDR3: CASSSLAGALEQYF. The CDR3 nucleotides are TGTGCCAGCAGCAGTCTAGCGGGAGCGCTCGAGCAGTACTTC.

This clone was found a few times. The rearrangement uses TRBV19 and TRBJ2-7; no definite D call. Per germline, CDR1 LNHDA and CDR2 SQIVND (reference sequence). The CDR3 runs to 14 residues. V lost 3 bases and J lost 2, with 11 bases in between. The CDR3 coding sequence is TGTGCCAGTAGTATTGCTTCGAACGCCTACGAGCAGTACTTC. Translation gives CASSIASNAYEQYF.

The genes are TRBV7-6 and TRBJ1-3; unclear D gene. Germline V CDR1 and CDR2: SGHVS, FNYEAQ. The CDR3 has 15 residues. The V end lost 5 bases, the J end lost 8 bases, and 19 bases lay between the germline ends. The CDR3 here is CASSMTGRSQDTIYF. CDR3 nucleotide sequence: TGTGCCAGCAGCATGACCGGACGGAGTCAGGACACCATATATTTT.

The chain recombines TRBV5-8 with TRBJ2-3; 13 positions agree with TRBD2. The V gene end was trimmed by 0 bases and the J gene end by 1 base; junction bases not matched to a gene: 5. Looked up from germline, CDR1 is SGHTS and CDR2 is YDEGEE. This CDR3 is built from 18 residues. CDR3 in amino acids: CASSLGLAGGLGTDTQYF. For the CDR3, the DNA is TGTGCCAGCAGCTTGGGACTAGCGGGGGGCCTCGGCACAGATACGCAGTATTTT.

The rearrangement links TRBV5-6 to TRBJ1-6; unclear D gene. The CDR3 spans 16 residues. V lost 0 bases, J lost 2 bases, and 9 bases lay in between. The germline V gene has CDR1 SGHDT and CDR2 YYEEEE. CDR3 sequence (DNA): TGTGCCAGCAGCTTGGAGCCGGGAACCTATAATTCACCCCTCCACTTT. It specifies CASSLEPGTYNSPLHF.

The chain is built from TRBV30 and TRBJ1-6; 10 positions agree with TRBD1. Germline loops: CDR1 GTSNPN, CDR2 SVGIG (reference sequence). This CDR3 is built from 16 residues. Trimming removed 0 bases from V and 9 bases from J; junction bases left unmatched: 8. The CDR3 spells CAWSVPDRGVGSPLHF. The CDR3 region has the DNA TGTGCCTGGAGTGTCCCGGACAGGGGGGTAGGTTCACCCCTCCACTTT.

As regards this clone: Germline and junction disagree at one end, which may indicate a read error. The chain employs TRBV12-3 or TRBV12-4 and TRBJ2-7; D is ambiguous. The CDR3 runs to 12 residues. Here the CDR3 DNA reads TGTGCCAGCAGTTTGTCCCGTAGCCCCTCGGAGTTC. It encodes CASSLSRSPSEF.

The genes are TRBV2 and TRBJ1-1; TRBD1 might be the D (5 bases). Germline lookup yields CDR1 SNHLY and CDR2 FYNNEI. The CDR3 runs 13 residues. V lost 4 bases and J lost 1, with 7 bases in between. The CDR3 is CASSGDRNTEAFF. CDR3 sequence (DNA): TGTGCCAGCAGTGGCGACAGGAACACTGAAGCTTTCTTT.

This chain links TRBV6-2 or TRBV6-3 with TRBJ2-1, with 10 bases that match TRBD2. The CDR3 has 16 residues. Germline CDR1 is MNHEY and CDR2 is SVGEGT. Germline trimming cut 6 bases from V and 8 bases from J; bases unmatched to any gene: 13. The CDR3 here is CASSRGAGGWVDEQFF. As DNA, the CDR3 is TGTGCCAGCAGCCGTGGAGCGGGAGGGTGGGTCGATGAGCAGTTCTTC.

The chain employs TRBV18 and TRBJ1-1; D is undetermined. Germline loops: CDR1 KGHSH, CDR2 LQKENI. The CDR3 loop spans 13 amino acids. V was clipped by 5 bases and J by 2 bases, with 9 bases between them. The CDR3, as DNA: TGTGCCAGCTCATCGGTGGGAAACACTGAAGCTTTCTTT. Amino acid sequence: CASSSVGNTEAFF.

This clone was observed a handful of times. The chain's CDR3 is CASSPRSQGPNYGYTF. CDR3 DNA sequence: TGTGCCAGCTCACCACGGAGTCAGGGCCCTAACTATGGCTACACCTTC. The chain links TRBV18 to TRBJ1-2, with TRBD1 as a possible D gene (5 bases). The length of the CDR3 is 16 residues. Germline values: CDR1 KGHSH, CDR2 LQKENI. V shed 1 base and J shed 0 bases, with 12 bases lying between them.